These T cell receptor beta chains were read from a single sample in a study of blood T cell repertoires in COVID-19. Assay: immunoSEQ multiplex PCR; the TCRdb copy retains only in-frame clones and omits some. The sample includes 140,000 to 150,000 clones, 75% to 90% seen only once; the top ten take about 4.4%. The specimen was PBMCs or T cells enriched from blood (not recorded which). Receptors were obtained from a man aged 50 to 59 who had recovered from COVID-19. Both conserved end residues are part of each CDR3. D genes are given only for firm matches. Size values are once, few and many counts, or a class for expanded clones, and some rows have none.

clone_size,j_call,v_call,d_call,cdr3_nt,cdr3_aa
NA,TRBJ2-2,TRBV30,NA,TGTGCCTGGACTCAGGGATGGTCGGGGGAGCTGTTTTTT,CAWTQGWSGELFF
NA,TRBJ1-3,TRBV5-1,TRBD1,TGCGCCAGCAGCATAGACAGGGTATCGGCTGGAAACACCATATATTTT,CASSIDRVSAGNTIYF
NA,TRBJ2-4,TRBV6-2/TRBV6-3,TRBD1,TGTGCCAGCAGTTGGGGCCTGACAGGGGGCCAAAACATTCAGTACTTC,CASSWGLTGGQNIQYF
NA,TRBJ2-1,TRBV5-1,TRBD2,TGCGCCAGCAGTAAGATGGCTAGCGGGGACAATGAGCAGTTCTTC,CASSKMASGDNEQFF
once,TRBJ1-3,TRBV9,TRBD1,TGTGCCAGCAGTAGCCGGGACAGGTACTCTGGAAACACCATATATTTT,CASSSRDRYSGNTIYF
once,TRBJ2-2,TRBV7-7,TRBD1,TGTGCCAGCAGCAAACGGACAGGGGGCATCACCGGGGAGCTGTTTTTT,CASSKRTGGITGELFF
NA,TRBJ1-5,TRBV29-1,NA,TGCAGCGTTGCCGGCACCGGAGGCAATCAGCCCCAGCATTTT,CSVAGTGGNQPQHF
NA,TRBJ2-1,TRBV7-8,TRBD2,TGTGCCAGCAGCACTAGTAGCGGGAGGCGCGGCAATGAGCAGTTCTTC,CASSTSSGRRGNEQFF
once,TRBJ2-4,TRBV6-2/TRBV6-3,NA,TGTGCCAGCAGTTCCCCGAGGACTGAAGCCAAAAACATTCAGTACTTC,CASSSPRTEAKNIQYF
NA,TRBJ1-1,TRBV3-1/TRBV3-2,NA,TGTGCCAGCAGCCAACCCGCAGGGTTGGCTGAAGCTTTCTTT,CASSQPAGLAEAFF
NA,TRBJ1-3,TRBV27,NA,TGTGCCAGCAGTAGAGGGGGGGCGTCGGGAAACACCATATATTTT,CASSRGGASGNTIYF
NA,TRBJ1-5,TRBV27,TRBD1,TGTGCCAGCAGCCAGGGACAGGGAAGAGGTCAGCCCCAGCATTTT,CASSQGQGRGQPQHF
NA,TRBJ1-2,TRBV7-8,NA,TGTGCCAGCAGCTTAGCGAACGGTGACTATGGCTACACCTTC,CASSLANGDYGYTF
NA,TRBJ2-3,TRBV7-2,NA,TGTGCCAGCAGCGCCGGTGTGACAGATACGCAGTATTTT,CASSAGVTDTQYF
NA,TRBJ2-3,TRBV6-2/TRBV6-3,TRBD2,TGTGCCAGCAGTTACGCCAGGTTGCGGGGGGCAGATACGCAGTATTTT,CASSYARLRGADTQYF
NA,TRBJ1-4,TRBV27,TRBD1,TGTGCCACAGGGACAGGGAAGGGTAACAATGAAAAACTGTTTTTT,CATGTGKGNNEKLFF
NA,TRBJ1-1,TRBV24-1,TRBD1,TGTGCCACCCGGGGGACAGGGCATCGAGCTTTCTTT,CATRGTGHRAFF
NA,TRBJ2-6,TRBV7-6,TRBD1,TGTGCCAGCAGCCCCCGGGACAGAGGAGCAGGGGCCAACGTCCTGACTTTC,CASSPRDRGAGANVLTF
NA,TRBJ2-1,TRBV6-2/TRBV6-3,TRBD2,TGTGCCAGCAGTGCTGCCGGACTAGTAGACAATGAGCAGTTCTTC,CASSAAGLVDNEQFF
NA,TRBJ1-2,TRBV27,NA,TGTGCCAGCAGTTTATACGGGGATGGCTACACCTTC,CASSLYGDGYTF
once,TRBJ2-1,TRBV28,TRBD2,TGTGCCAGCAGTTTGTCCCTAGCGGGAGACTACAATGAGCAGTTCTTC,CASSLSLAGDYNEQFF
few,TRBJ1-1,TRBV14,TRBD1,TGTGCCAGCAGCTCCCGGACAGGGGGTCGAGACACTGAAGCTTTCTTT,CASSSRTGGRDTEAFF
NA,TRBJ2-4,TRBV9,TRBD1,TGTGCCAGCAGCGTGGGCGGTAGACAGGGCGACATTCAGTACTTC,CASSVGGRQGDIQYF
NA,TRBJ2-1,TRBV24-1,NA,TGTGCCACCAGTGTGGGCAGGGGCTCCTACAATGAGCAGTTCTTC,CATSVGRGSYNEQFF
NA,TRBJ1-1,TRBV11-2,TRBD1,TGTGCCAGCAGACCAAACAGGGGGAAGGACACTGAAGCTTTCTTT,CASRPNRGKDTEAFF
NA,TRBJ2-1,TRBV19,NA,TGTGCCAGTAGTTGGATGGAGGGGAGAAATGAGCAGTTCTTC,CASSWMEGRNEQFF
NA,TRBJ1-6,TRBV6-5,NA,TGTGCCAGCAGTTACGAGGGAGGCGATTCACCCCTCCACTTT,CASSYEGGDSPLHF
NA,TRBJ1-6,TRBV28,TRBD1,TGTGCCAGCAGGTACAGGGGAACGTCACCCCTCCACTTT,CASRYRGTSPLHF
once,TRBJ1-3,TRBV18,TRBD1,TGTGCCAGCTCACCATCCCGGGACAGGGGTCCCGGAAACACCATATATTTT,CASSPSRDRGPGNTIYF
NA,TRBJ1-2,TRBV6-5,NA,TGTGCCATCCTCGACTCCAGGGGATCGGGCTACACCTTC,CAILDSRGSGYTF
NA,TRBJ2-5,TRBV10-3,NA,TGTGCCATCAGTGGAATGGCAGGGGAGACCCAGTACTTC,CAISGMAGETQYF
NA,TRBJ1-2,TRBV28,TRBD1,TGTGCCAGCAGTTTACAGGGGGGCGGCTACACCTTC,CASSLQGGGYTF
NA,TRBJ1-1,TRBV10-3,NA,TGTGCCGCGTCGGGACATACGAACACTGAAGCTTTCTTT,CAASGHTNTEAFF
NA,TRBJ1-1,TRBV5-1,TRBD1,TGCGCCAGCAGTTCCGGACACCTCAGGGGGAGAGCTTTCTTT,CASSSGHLRGRAFF
NA,TRBJ1-6,TRBV7-3,NA,TGTGCCAGCAGCCAAAATTTACCAGGGGATGGCTCACCCCTCCACTTT,CASSQNLPGDGSPLHF
NA,TRBJ2-3,TRBV7-2,TRBD2,TGTGCCAGCAGCTCGCCGTCTAGCGGGGGCGCAGATACGCAGTATTTT,CASSSPSSGGADTQYF
NA,TRBJ1-5,TRBV7-9,NA,TGTGCCAGCAGCTTAGATTTCAAGCCCCAGCATTTT,CASSLDFKPQHF
NA,TRBJ2-1,TRBV4-3,TRBD1,TGCGCCAGCAGCCAAGCCGGGACAGCCTACAATGAGCAGTTCTTC,CASSQAGTAYNEQFF
NA,TRBJ1-3,TRBV4-1,NA,TGCGCCAGCAGCCAACTTGTACTTAGCGGAAACACCATATATTTT,CASSQLVLSGNTIYF
NA,TRBJ2-1,TRBV2,TRBD1,TGTGCCAGCAGCAGACAGGGCTTGAGCTCCTACAATGAGCAGTTCTTC,CASSRQGLSSYNEQFF
NA,TRBJ2-4,TRBV5-5,NA,TGTGCCAGCAGGGGGCTAGCCAAAAACATTCAGTACTTC,CASRGLAKNIQYF
NA,TRBJ2-1,TRBV7-9,NA,TGTGCCAGCAGCCCCCGTGCTAGGGGCTCCTACAATGAGCAGTTCTTC,CASSPRARGSYNEQFF
NA,TRBJ1-2,TRBV28,NA,TGTGCCAGCAGTTCGGGGGGAGGGAACTATGGCTACACCTTC,CASSSGGGNYGYTF
NA,TRBJ2-7,TRBV18,TRBD1,TGTGCCAGCTCGTTGACCGGGACAGGAGCCCTCGAGCAGTACTTC,CASSLTGTGALEQYF
NA,TRBJ1-2,TRBV27,TRBD1,TGTGCCAGCAGTTCCGGGACAGGGGGGGGCTATGGCTACACCTTC,CASSSGTGGGYGYTF
NA,TRBJ2-1,TRBV11-2,TRBD1,TGTGCCAGCAGCTCATTGGGACAGACTTACAATGAGCAGTTCTTC,CASSSLGQTYNEQFF
NA,TRBJ2-4,TRBV7-2,TRBD2,TGTGCCAGCAGCCTCGGGGGGGCAATAAACATTCAGTACTTC,CASSLGGAINIQYF
NA,TRBJ1-2,TRBV29-1,TRBD1,TGCAGCGTTAGGGGGACAGGGGCGCGTGGCTACACCTTC,CSVRGTGARGYTF
NA,TRBJ1-1,TRBV7-2,NA,TGTGCCAGCAGCATGACAGGTTCGAACACTGAAGCTTTCTTT,CASSMTGSNTEAFF